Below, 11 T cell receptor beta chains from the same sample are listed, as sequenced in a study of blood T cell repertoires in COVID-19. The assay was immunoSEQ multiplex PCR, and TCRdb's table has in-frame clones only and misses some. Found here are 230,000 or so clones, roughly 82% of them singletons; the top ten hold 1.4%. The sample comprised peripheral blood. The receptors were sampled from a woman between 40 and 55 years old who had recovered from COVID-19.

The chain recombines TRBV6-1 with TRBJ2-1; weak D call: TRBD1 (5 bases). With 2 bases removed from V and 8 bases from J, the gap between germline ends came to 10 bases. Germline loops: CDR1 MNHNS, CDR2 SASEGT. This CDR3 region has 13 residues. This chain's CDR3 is CASSEWGPHEQFF. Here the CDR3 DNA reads TGTGCCAGCAGTGAATGGGGCCCGCATGAGCAGTTCTTC.

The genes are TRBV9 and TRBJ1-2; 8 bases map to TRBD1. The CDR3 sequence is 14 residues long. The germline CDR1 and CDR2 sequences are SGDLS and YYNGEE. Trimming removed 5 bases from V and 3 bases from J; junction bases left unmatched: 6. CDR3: CASRDRGPYYGYTF. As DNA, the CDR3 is TGTGCCAGCAGAGACAGGGGTCCCTACTATGGCTACACCTTC.

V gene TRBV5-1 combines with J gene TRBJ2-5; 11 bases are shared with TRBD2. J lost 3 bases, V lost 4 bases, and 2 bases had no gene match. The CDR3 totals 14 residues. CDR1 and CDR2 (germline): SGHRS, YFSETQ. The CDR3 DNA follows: TGCGCCAGCAGCGCGGGACTAGCGGAAGAGACCCAGTACTTC. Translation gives CASSAGLAEETQYF.

CDR3 nucleotides: TGTGCCAGCAGTCCCCTCCCCACTGAAGCTTTCTTT. Translation: CASSPLPTEAFF. This chain connects TRBV12-3 or TRBV12-4 to TRBJ1-1, with D unclear. This CDR3 has 12 amino acids. V lost 5 bases and J lost 4, with 8 bases in between.

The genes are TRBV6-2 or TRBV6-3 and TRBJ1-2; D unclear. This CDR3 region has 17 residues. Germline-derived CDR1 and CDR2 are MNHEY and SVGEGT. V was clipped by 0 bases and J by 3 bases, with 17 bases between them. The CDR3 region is CASSYSNHRTIYYGYTF. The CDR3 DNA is TGTGCCAGCAGTTACTCGAATCACAGAACAATCTACTATGGCTACACCTTC.

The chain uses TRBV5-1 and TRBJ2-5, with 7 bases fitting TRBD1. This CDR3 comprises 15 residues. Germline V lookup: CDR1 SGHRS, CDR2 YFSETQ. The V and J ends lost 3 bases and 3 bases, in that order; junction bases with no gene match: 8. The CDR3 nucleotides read TGCGCCAGCAGCTCACCGGGACAGCGGAAAGAGACCCAGTACTTC. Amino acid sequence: CASSSPGQRKETQYF.

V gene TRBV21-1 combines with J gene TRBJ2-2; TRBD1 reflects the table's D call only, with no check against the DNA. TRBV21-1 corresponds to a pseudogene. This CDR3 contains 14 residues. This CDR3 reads CASSKRQGNGELFF. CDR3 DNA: TGTGCCAGCAGCAAACGGCAGGGGAACGGGGAGCTGTTTTTT.

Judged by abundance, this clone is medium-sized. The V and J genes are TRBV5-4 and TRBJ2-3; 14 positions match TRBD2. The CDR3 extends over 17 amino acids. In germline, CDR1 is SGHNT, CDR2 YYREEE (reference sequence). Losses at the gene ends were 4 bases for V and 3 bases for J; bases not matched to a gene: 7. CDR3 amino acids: CASSARLAGGPTDTQYF. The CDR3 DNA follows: TGTGCCAGCAGCGCCCGACTAGCGGGGGGGCCTACAGATACGCAGTATTTT.

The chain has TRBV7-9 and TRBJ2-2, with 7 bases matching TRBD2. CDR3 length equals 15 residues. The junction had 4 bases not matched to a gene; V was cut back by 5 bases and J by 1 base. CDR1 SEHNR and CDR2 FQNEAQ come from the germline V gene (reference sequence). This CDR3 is CASSPSGVNTGELFF. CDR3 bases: TGTGCCAGCAGCCCTAGCGGAGTGAACACCGGGGAGCTGTTTTTT. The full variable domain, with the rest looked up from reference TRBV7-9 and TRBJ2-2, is DTGVSQNPRHKITKRGQNVTFRCDPISEHNRLYWYRQTLGQGPEFLTYFQNEAQLEKSRLLSDRFSAERPKGSFSTLEIQRTEQGDSAMYLCASSPSGVNTGELFFGEGSRLTVL.

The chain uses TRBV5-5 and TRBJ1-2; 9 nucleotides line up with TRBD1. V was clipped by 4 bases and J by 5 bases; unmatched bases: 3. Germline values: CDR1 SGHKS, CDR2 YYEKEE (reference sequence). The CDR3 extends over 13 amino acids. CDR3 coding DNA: TGTGCCAGCAGCCCCGGACAGGGGTATGGCTACACCTTC. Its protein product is CASSPGQGYGYTF.

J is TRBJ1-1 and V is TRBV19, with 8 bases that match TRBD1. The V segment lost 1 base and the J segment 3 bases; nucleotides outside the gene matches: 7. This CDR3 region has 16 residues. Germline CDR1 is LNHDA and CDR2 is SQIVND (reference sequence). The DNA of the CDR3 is TGTGCCAGTAGTATAGCGACAGGGGATTTGTACACTGAAGCTTTCTTT. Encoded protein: CASSIATGDLYTEAFF. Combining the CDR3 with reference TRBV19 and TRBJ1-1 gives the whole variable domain DGGITQSPKYLFRKEGQNVTLSCEQNLNHDAMYWYRQDPGQGLRLIYYSQIVNDFQKGDIAEGYSVSREKKESFPLTVTSAQKNPTAFYLCASSIATGDLYTEAFFGQGTRLTVV.